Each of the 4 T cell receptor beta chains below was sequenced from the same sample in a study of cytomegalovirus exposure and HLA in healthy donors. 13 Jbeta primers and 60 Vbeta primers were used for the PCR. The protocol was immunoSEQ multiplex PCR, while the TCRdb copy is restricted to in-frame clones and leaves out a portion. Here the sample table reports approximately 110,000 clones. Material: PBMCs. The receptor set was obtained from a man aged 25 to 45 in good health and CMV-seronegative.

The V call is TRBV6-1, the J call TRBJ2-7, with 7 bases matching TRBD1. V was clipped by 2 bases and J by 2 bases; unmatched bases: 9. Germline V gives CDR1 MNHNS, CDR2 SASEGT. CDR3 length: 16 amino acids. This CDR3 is CASSEKGTEFTYEQYF. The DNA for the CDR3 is TGTGCCAGCAGTGAAAAGGGGACAGAATTCACCTACGAGCAGTACTTC.

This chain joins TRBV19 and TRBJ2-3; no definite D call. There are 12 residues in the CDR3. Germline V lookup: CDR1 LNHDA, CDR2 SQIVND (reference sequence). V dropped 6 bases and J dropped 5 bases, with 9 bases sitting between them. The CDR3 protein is CASRYDKDTQYF. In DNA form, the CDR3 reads TGTGCCAGTAGATATGACAAAGATACGCAGTATTTT.

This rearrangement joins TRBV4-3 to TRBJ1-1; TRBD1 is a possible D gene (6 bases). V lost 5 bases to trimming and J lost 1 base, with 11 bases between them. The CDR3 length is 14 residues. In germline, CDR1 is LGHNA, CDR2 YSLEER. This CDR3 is CASSKQQGNTEAFF. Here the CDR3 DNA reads TGCGCCAGCAGCAAGCAACAGGGGAACACTGAAGCTTTCTTT.

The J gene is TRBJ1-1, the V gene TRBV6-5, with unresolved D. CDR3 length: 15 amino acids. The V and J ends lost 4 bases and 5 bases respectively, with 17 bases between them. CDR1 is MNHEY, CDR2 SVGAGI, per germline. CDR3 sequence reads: CASSWAGGGGTEAFF. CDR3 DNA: TGTGCCAGCAGTTGGGCAGGAGGTGGTGGAACTGAAGCTTTCTTT.